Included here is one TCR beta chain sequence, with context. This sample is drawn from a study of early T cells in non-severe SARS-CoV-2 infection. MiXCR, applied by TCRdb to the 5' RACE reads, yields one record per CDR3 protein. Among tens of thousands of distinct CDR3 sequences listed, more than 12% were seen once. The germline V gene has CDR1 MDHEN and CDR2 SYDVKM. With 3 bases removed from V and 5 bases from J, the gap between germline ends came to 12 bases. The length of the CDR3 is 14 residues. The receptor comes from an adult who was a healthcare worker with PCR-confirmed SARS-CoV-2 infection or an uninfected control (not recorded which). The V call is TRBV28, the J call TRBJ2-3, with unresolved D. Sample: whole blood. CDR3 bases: TGTGCCAGCAGTTTCGAGGTTGCAGGAGATACGCAGTATTTT. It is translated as CASSFEVAGDTQYF.